This T cell receptor beta chain appears in the sequencing data of a study of CD8+CD57+ T cells in acquired aplastic anemia. The overall study: 3.2 ug was the average amount of DNA from sorted CD4+ and CD8+ cells.

Study observations and caveats: Overlap between patients and controls comprised about 28 CD8+ CDR3 sequences. No significant difference in CD8+ Simpson's diversity was found between patients and controls.

In regard to this clonotype: Its target is unknown.

Trimming removed 7 bases at V and 7 bases at J, with 14 bases between. CDR1 is DFQATT, CDR2 SNEGSKA, per germline (reference sequence). The CDR3 is 12 residues long. According to the study, genomic DNA was the template for TCR beta VDJ and CDR3 profiling. Via MiXCR, TCRdb re-called the reads, giving one row per CDR3 protein. The data hold hundreds of thousands of distinct CDR3 sequences, with under 55% observed a single time. Patients picked for sequencing had shown CD8+CD57+ cell expansion detected by flow cytometry. This chain links TRBV20-1 with TRBJ1-5; no firm D call. The sequence derives from a human donor with aplastic anemia. The sample was sorted CD4+, CD8+, or CD8+CD57+ T cells (not recorded which) from PBMCs. The CDR3 region is CSVKRRAQPQHF. In nucleotides, the CDR3 is TGCAGTGTTAAAAGGAGGGCACAGCCCCAGCATTTT.